Listed here are 10 T cell receptor beta chains from one sample, sequenced in a study of blood T cell repertoires in COVID-19. Using immunoSEQ multiplex PCR, the repertoire was profiled, and TCRdb retains in-frame clones only, with some absent. The sample has fewer than 350,000 clones; approximately 85% are singletons. The specimen sequenced was PBMCs or T cells enriched from blood (not recorded which). The receptors originated from a man under 40 who had recovered from COVID-19.

This clone was seen a single time. V gene TRBV20-1 combines with J gene TRBJ2-1, with TRBD2 identical over 10 bases. CDR1 and CDR2 from the germline V gene are DFQATT and SNEGSKA (reference sequence). Trimming at V came to 3 bases and at J to 5 bases, leaving 4 bases not matched to a gene. The CDR3 covers 14 residues. CDR3 DNA: TGCAGTGCTAGTGGACTAGCGGTTAACAATGAGCAGTTCTTC. Translation gives CSASGLAVNNEQFF.

The gene calls are TRBV18 and TRBJ1-2; no clear D. Trimming stripped 6 bases from V and 7 bases from J, with 15 bases between. The CDR3 is 13 residues long. Per germline, CDR1 KGHSH and CDR2 LQKENI. The CDR3 nucleotides are TGTGCCAGCTCCGAACAGTCCGAAATTGGCTACACCTTC. Translating it yields CASSEQSEIGYTF.

The CDR3 coding sequence is TGTGCCAGCAGTTACTTATTGAATCAGCCCCAGCATTTT. It is translated as CASSYLLNQPQHF. The chain uses TRBV6-5 and TRBJ1-5; no definite D call. Germline V gene sequence: CDR1 MNHEY, CDR2 SVGAGI. CDR3 length: 13 residues. The germline V and J ends were trimmed by 1 base and 4 bases, with 5 bases remaining between them.

The rearrangement links TRBV18 to TRBJ2-5; 10 bases match TRBD2. Germline CDR1 is KGHSH and CDR2 is LQKENI. The J segment lost 2 bases and the V segment lost 0 bases, leaving 9 bases of the junction unmatched. This CDR3 is built from 18 residues. CDR3 in amino acids: CASSPPRLAGVSQETQYF. CDR3 nucleotide sequence: TGTGCCAGCTCACCACCAAGGCTAGCGGGGGTTTCACAAGAGACCCAGTACTTC. The full variable domain, with the rest looked up from reference TRBV18 and TRBJ2-5, is NAGVMQNPRHLVRRRGQEARLRCSPMKGHSHVYWYRQLPEEGLKFMVYLQKENIIDESGMPKERFSAEFPKEGPSILRIQQVVRGDSAAYFCASSPPRLAGVSQETQYFGPGTRLLVL.

This chain uses TRBV7-2 with TRBJ2-1; 15 positions agree with TRBD2. The CDR3 runs 18 residues. Germline CDR1 and CDR2: SGHTA and FQGNSA. V shed 5 bases and J 8 bases; nucleotides not matched to a gene: 13. CDR3 in DNA: TGTGCCAGCAGCCGTCCCGGGACTAGCGGGGGGCCCTTTTATGAGCAGTTCTTC. As protein: CASSRPGTSGGPFYEQFF.

This clone showed up just once. V usage is TRBV10-3 and J usage is TRBJ2-7; TRBD1 agrees at 7 bases. Germline V gene data show CDR1 as ENHRY and CDR2 as SYGVKD. The junction had 6 bases not matched to a gene; V was cut back by 7 bases and J by 3 bases. This CDR3 has 13 residues. For the CDR3, the DNA is TGTGCCATCACTCAAGGGGGCGACTACGAGCAGTACTTC. This sequence encodes CAITQGGDYEQYF.

The V and J genes are TRBV30 and TRBJ2-1; 8 bases fit TRBD2. Germline assignment: CDR1 GTSNPN and CDR2 SVGIG (reference sequence). This CDR3 is 14 amino acids long. The trim removed 2 bases at V and 4 bases at J, leaving 4 bases unmatched. The CDR3 region has the DNA TGTGCCTGGAGTCGGGGGGGCTTGTACAATGAGCAGTTCTTC. As protein: CAWSRGGLYNEQFF.

The CDR3, as DNA: TGTGCCAGCTCACCAAACGCAGAAGAGACCCAGTACTTC. Protein product: CASSPNAEETQYF. The genes are TRBV18 and TRBJ2-5; D is unresolved. V was pared by 2 bases and J by 3 bases, with 7 bases between. The CDR3 has 13 residues. Germline values: CDR1 KGHSH, CDR2 LQKENI.

The chain links TRBV4-2 to TRBJ1-3, with a possible D match to TRBD1 (5 bases). V was trimmed by 1 base and J by 8 bases, leaving 15 bases between them. This CDR3 comprises 15 residues. CDR1 and CDR2 from the germline V gene are LGHNA and YNFKEQ. The CDR3 nucleotides are TGTGCCAGCAGCCAAGTCGGGGGAGAAGGGGACACCATATATTTT. Translation gives CASSQVGGEGDTIYF.

The V and J genes are TRBV4-2 and TRBJ2-6; 10 bases match TRBD2. Germline lookup yields CDR1 LGHNA and CDR2 YNFKEQ. The CDR3 length is 16 residues. Losses at the gene ends were 4 bases for V and 0 bases for J; bases not matched to a gene: 0. CDR3 amino acids: CASSLAGGSGANVLTF. CDR3 DNA sequence: TGTGCCAGCAGCCTAGCGGGGGGCTCTGGGGCCAACGTCCTGACTTTC.